This T cell receptor (beta chain) was sequenced during a study of T cells in tuberculosis. The protocol was immunoSEQ multiplex PCR, while the TCRdb copy is restricted to in-frame clones and leaves out a portion. The sample yields around 38,000 clones, over 85% seen once. In germline, CDR1 is SQVTM, CDR2 ANQGSEA. CDR3 size: 15 residues. V was trimmed by 4 bases and J by 0 bases, leaving 13 bases between them. The TCR originated in a donor between 10 and 29 years old with latent tuberculosis or without tuberculosis infection. The chain combines TRBV29-1 with TRBJ1-5; maybe TRBD1 (5 bases). Sample: PBMCs. The CDR3 sequence: CSVGLTGNSNQPQHF. The CDR3 DNA is TGCAGCGTTGGATTAACAGGAAATAGCAATCAGCCCCAGCATTTT.